The clone carrying this T cell receptor beta chain appeared a single time. Per the authors' pipeline: Reference gene primer amplification gave nucleated cell count estimates. Sequenced by immunoSEQ multiplex PCR; TCRdb stores in-frame clones only, minus some. Clone size and V and J calls were adopted from that table, with D and trimming inferred from the DNA. This sample has under 150,000 clones, with roughly 81% found just once. CDR1 is SGHDN and CDR2 is FVKESK in the germline V gene. CDR3 length equals 17 residues. Trimming removed 3 bases from V and 6 bases from J; junction bases left unmatched: 10. This sample was taken from a study of blood T cell repertoires in COVID-19. Study-wide context: T cells, B-cell-depleted T cells, or PBMCs provided the cDNA or gDNA that served as material.

The specimen sequenced was peripheral blood. This receptor was taken from a human donor in a cohort sampled during active COVID-19. The rearrangement joins TRBV14 to TRBJ2-2, with TRBD1 identical over 10 bases. The CDR3 spells CASSQGTGASIAGELFF. CDR3 DNA: TGTGCCAGCAGCCAGGGGACAGGGGCATCTATCGCCGGGGAGCTGTTTTTT. The whole variable domain, remainder taken from reference TRBV14 and TRBJ2-2, is EAGVTQFPSHSVIEKGQTVTLRCDPISGHDNLYWYRRVMGKEIKFLLHFVKESKQDESGMPNNRFLAERTGGTYSTLKVQPAELEDSGVYFCASSQGTGASIAGELFFGEGSRLTVL.